The sequence of this T cell receptor (beta chain) was determined in a study of Ad26.COV2.S vaccination and SARS-CoV-2 variants. Libraries were prepared by immunoSEQ multiplex PCR; TCRdb keeps only in-frame clonotypes and omits some of them. The repertoire holds 180,000 or so clones, with 87% as singletons. Germline-derived CDR1 and CDR2 are LNHDA and SQIVND (reference sequence). The CDR3 is 16 residues long. V was pared by 7 bases and J by 4 bases, with 11 bases of the junction left unmatched. The sequencing here drew on peripheral blood, taken after recovery from COVID-19. The genes are TRBV19 and TRBJ2-1; the match to TRBD2 covers 9 bases. This TCR was sampled from a human donor who had recovered from COVID-19. The CDR3 reads CASTPTLSGRYNEQFF. The CDR3, as DNA: TGTGCCAGTACCCCGACTTTGAGCGGGAGGTACAATGAGCAGTTCTTC.